One sample yielded the 16 T cell receptor beta chains listed below, sequenced in a study of response to subunit inactivated influenza vaccine. TCRdb reprocessed the RT-PCR reads via MiXCR and lists one record per CDR3 protein. The sample lists about 570,000 distinct CDR3 sequences, about 11% seen once, with approximately 11% in the top ten. This same sample was also taken into another study, of T cells expressing NK-cell markers. According to that study: A 5'RACE template switching approach incorporating UMIs was used to make TCR beta cDNA.

This specimen was PBMCs from blood, taken on the day of vaccination. These receptors were obtained from a man aged 50-59 years who received an inactivated influenza vaccine.

This clonotype has only a few counts. The genes are TRBV5-1 and TRBJ2-1, with a tentative D call TRBD2 (6 bases). CDR1 is SGHRS, CDR2 YFSETQ, per germline. The CDR3 extends over 12 amino acids. Trimming removed 0 bases at V and 14 bases at J, with 12 bases between. For the CDR3, the DNA is TGCGCCAGCAGCTTGGCCGGGACTGAAAAGTTCTTC. Translating gives CASSLAGTEKFF. The whole variable domain, filled in from reference TRBV5-1 and TRBJ2-1, reads KAGVTQTPRYLIKTRGQQVTLSCSPISGHRSVSWYQQTPGQGLQFLFEYFSETQRNKGNFPGRFSGRQFSNSRSEMNVSTLELGDSALYLCASSLAGTEKFFGPGTRLTVL.

This rearrangement joins TRBV12-3 or TRBV12-4 to TRBJ1-6, with unresolved D. V shed 5 bases and J shed 13 bases, with 12 bases lying between them. CDR3 length equals 12 residues. The DNA for the CDR3 is TGTGCCAGCAGTGGAGGCGGGCGGCCCCTCCACTTT. Translating gives CASSGGGRPLHF.

The sample holds a few counts of this clonotype. The chain combines TRBV10-3 with TRBJ2-1; D uncertain. This CDR3 has 15 residues. Per germline, CDR1 ENHRY and CDR2 SYGVKD. Deletions cut 0 bases from V and 0 bases from J, with 6 bases between. CDR3 coding DNA: TGTGCCATCAGTGAGTCTAAGTTCTCCTACAATGAGCAGTTCTTC. It encodes CAISESKFSYNEQFF.

CDR3 in DNA: TGCAGCGTTGAAGACACTTTCTGGACTGAAGCTTTCTTT. This encodes CSVEDTFWTEAFF. The V gene is TRBV29-1, the J gene TRBJ1-1; D unresolved. This CDR3 region has 13 residues. Between the trimmed V and J ends, which lost 0 bases and 5 bases, there was a span of 10 bases. Germline V gene data show CDR1 as SQVTM and CDR2 as ANQGSEA.

This clonotype has ten or more counts. The chain recombines TRBV19 with TRBJ2-7, with D uncertain. The germline gives CDR1 LNHDA, CDR2 SQIVND (reference sequence). V was trimmed by 5 bases and J by 1 base, leaving 9 bases between them. The CDR3 runs 13 residues. The CDR3 spells CASSVTRSYEQYF. DNA for the CDR3: TGTGCCAGTAGTGTGACACGTTCCTACGAGCAGTACTTC.

This clonotype was seen many times. The genes are TRBV5-1 and TRBJ2-1, with 13 positions matching TRBD2. The CDR3 covers 15 residues. Germline trimming cut 4 bases from V and 7 bases from J; bases unmatched to any gene: 5. Germline CDR1 SGHRS, CDR2 YFSETQ. The CDR3 protein is CASSPGTSGENEQFF. CDR3 DNA: TGCGCCAGCAGCCCCGGGACTAGCGGGGAAAATGAGCAGTTCTTC.

V is TRBV6-2 or TRBV6-3 and J is TRBJ2-1; possibly TRBD1 or TRBD2 for D (5 bases each). The CDR3 totals 13 residues. Germline assignment: CDR1 MNHEY and CDR2 SVGEGT. The germline V and J ends were trimmed by 6 bases and 10 bases, with 16 bases remaining between them. As DNA, the CDR3 is TGTGCCAGCAGCTCCGGGACCACGGGCGAGCAGTTCTTC. This gives the protein CASSSGTTGEQFF.

This clonotype was observed a few times. The rearrangement links TRBV30 to TRBJ1-2; TRBD1 aligns across 9 bases. Germline V gives CDR1 GTSNPN, CDR2 SVGIG (reference sequence). The CDR3 is 15 amino acids. The J segment lost 4 bases and the V segment lost 3 bases, leaving 9 bases of the junction unmatched. The CDR3 is CAWRLQGALSYGYTF. The DNA of the CDR3 is TGTGCCTGGAGGTTACAGGGGGCGCTCAGCTATGGCTACACCTTC.

The rearrangement links TRBV7-2 to TRBJ2-1; D is possibly TRBD2 (5 bases). This CDR3 contains 16 residues. V lost 1 base, J lost 6 bases, and 16 bases lay in between. Germline assignment: CDR1 SGHTA and CDR2 FQGNSA. CDR3 in amino acids: CASSLDPAVASNEQFF. The CDR3 nucleotides are TGTGCCAGCAGCTTAGACCCAGCGGTAGCTTCCAATGAGCAGTTCTTC.

This clonotype was recorded many times. Relative to the germline gene, one junction end is altered; a read error may explain this. The chain couples TRBV5-6 to TRBJ2-5, with D perhaps TRBD2 (5 bases). The CDR3 loop spans 15 amino acids. In germline, CDR1 is SGHDT, CDR2 YYEEEE. In DNA, the CDR3 is TGTGCCAGCAGTTTGGCCGGACTCGCTCAAGAGACCCAGTACTTC. Translation gives CASSLAGLAQETQYF. Full variable domain (missing parts from reference TRBV5-6 and TRBJ2-5): DAGVTQSPTHLIKTRGQQVTLRCSPKSGHDTVSWYQQALGQGPQFIFQYYEEEERQRGNFPDRFSGHQFPNYSSELNVNALLLGDSALYLCASSLAGLAQETQYFGPGTRLLVL.

A few counts support this clonotype. This chain uses TRBV27 with TRBJ1-2; D may be TRBD1 (6 bases). From germline, CDR1 is MNHEY and CDR2 SMNVEV (reference sequence). This CDR3 region has 15 residues. Trimming left V 3 bases short and J 2 bases short, with 13 bases between. The CDR3 loop is CASSFDRGGNYGYTF. The CDR3, as DNA: TGTGCCAGCAGTTTCGATAGGGGGGGCAACTATGGCTACACCTTC.

As regards this clonotype: The germline gene is not matched at one end of the junction; a read error may be the cause. J is TRBJ2-5 and V is TRBV7-7, with D possibly being TRBD2 (6 bases). CDR1 is SSHAT, CDR2 FNYEAQ, per germline (reference sequence). The CDR3 runs 15 residues. This CDR3 reads CTSSLRWGTQETQYF. The CDR3, as DNA: TGTACCAGCAGCTTAAGGTGGGGGACTCAAGAGACCCAGTACTTC.

This clonotype was seen more than once but under ten times. The V and J genes are TRBV5-6 and TRBJ2-7, with 8 positions matching TRBD1. The CDR3 runs to 15 residues. The J segment lost 1 base and the V segment lost 2 bases, leaving 5 bases of the junction unmatched. Germline V gene lookup returns CDR1 SGHDT and CDR2 YYEEEE. CDR3 region: CASSFRDRLSYEQYF. As DNA, the CDR3 is TGTGCCAGCAGCTTCCGGGACAGGTTGTCCTACGAGCAGTACTTC.

This sequence joins TRBV7-9 and TRBJ1-2; tentative D call: TRBD1 (5 bases). Germline CDR1 SEHNR, CDR2 FQNEAQ (reference sequence). V was trimmed by 0 bases and J by 5 bases, leaving 7 bases between them. This CDR3 contains 13 residues. CDR3 loop: CASSLATVYGYTF. CDR3 coding DNA: TGTGCCAGCAGCTTAGCGACAGTGTATGGCTACACCTTC.

This clonotype occurred a few times. The gene calls are TRBV19 and TRBJ2-1; D may be TRBD1 (6 bases). The CDR3 contains 12 residues. Trimming cost V 9 bases and J 6 bases, with 12 bases left between them. Germline-derived CDR1 and CDR2 are LNHDA and SQIVND (reference sequence). Written as DNA, the CDR3 is TGTGCCAGCTCTCAGGGGCTCAATGAGCAGTTCTTC. Amino acid sequence: CASSQGLNEQFF.

The J gene is TRBJ2-1, the V gene TRBV20-1; D is unresolved. V was clipped by 5 bases and J by 7 bases, with 9 bases between them. CDR1 and CDR2 from the germline V gene are DFQATT and SNEGSKA (reference sequence). The CDR3 loop spans 11 amino acids. The CDR3 DNA reads as TGCAGTGCTCCTAGGACGAATGAGCAGTTCTTC. Protein product: CSAPRTNEQFF.